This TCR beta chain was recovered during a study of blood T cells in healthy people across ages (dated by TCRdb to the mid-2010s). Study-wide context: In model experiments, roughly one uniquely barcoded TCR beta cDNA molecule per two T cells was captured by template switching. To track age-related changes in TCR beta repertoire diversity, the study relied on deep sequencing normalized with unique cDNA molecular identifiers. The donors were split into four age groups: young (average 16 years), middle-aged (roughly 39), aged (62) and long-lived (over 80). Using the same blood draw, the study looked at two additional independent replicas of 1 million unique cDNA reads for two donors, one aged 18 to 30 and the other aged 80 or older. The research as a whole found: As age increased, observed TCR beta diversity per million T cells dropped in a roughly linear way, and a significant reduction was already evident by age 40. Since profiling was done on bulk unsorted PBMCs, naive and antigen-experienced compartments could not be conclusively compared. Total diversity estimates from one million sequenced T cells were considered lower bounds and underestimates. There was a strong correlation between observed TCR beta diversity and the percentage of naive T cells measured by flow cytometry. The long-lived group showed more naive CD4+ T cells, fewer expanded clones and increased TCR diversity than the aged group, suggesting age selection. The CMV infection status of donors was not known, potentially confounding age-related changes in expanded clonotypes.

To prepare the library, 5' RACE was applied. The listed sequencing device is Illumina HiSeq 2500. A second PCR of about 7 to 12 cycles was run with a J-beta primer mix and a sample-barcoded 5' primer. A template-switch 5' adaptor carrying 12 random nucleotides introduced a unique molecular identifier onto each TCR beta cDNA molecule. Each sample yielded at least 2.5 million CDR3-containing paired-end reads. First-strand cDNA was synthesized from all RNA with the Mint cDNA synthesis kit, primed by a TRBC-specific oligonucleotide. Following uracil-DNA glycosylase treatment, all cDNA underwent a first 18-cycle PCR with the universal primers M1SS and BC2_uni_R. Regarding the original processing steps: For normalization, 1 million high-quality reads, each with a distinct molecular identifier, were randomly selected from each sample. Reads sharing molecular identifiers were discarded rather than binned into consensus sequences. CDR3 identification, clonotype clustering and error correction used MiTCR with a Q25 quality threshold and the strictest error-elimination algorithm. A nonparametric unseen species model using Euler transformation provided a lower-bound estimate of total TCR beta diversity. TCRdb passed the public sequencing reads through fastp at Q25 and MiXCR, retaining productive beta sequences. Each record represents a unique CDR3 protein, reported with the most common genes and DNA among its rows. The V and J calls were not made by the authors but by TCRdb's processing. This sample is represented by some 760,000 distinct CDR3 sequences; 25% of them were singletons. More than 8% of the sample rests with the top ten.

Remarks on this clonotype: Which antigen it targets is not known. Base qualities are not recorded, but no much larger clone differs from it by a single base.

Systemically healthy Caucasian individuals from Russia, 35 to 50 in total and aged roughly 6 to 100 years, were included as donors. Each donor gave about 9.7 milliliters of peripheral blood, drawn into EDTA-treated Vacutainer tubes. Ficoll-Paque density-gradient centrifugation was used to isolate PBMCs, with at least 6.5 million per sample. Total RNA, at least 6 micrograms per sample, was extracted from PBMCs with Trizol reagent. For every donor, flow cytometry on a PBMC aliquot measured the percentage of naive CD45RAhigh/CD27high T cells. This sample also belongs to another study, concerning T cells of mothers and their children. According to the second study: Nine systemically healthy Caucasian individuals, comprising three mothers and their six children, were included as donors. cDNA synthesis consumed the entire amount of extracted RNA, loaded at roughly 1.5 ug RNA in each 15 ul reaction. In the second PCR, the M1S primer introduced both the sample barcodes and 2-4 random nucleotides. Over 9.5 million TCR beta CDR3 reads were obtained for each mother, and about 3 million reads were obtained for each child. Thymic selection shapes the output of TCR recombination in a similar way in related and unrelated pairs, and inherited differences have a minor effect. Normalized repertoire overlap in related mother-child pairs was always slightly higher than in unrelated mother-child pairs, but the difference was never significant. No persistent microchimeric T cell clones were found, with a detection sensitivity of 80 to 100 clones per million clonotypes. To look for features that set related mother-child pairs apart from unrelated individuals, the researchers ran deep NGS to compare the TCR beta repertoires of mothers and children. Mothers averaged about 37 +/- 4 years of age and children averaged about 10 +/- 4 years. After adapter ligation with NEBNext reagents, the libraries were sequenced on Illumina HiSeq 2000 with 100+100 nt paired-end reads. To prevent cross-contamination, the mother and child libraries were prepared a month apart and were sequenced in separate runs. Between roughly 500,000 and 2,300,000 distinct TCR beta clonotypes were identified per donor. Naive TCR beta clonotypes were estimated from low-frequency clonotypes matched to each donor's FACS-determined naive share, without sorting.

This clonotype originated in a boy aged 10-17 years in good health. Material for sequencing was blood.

In nucleotide form, the sequence is TGCAGCGTTGAAGGTCCAGTAGCGGGAGGGTATACGCAGTATTTT. Its protein is CSVEGPVAGGYTQYF. Rearrangement joined TRBV29-1 to TRBJ2-3, with 11 bases matching TRBD2. The germline V gene specifies SQVTM as CDR1 and ANQGSEA as CDR2. The CDR3 runs 15 residues from the cysteine to the phenylalanine. The sequence is cut down to CDR3 DNA, 45 bases in frame from base 1. V has 1 base trimmed and J has 7 bases trimmed; junction bases matching no gene number 7.